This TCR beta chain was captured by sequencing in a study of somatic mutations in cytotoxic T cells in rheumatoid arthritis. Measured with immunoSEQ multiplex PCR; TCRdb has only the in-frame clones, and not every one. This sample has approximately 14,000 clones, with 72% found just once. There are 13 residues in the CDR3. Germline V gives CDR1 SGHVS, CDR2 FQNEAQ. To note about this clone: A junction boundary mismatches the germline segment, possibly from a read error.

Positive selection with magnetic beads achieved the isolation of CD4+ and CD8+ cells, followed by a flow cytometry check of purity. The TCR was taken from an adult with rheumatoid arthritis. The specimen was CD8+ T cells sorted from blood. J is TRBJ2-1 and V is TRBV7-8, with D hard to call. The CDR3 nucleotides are TGTGCCAGCACCTTAGACGGTTACAATGAGCAGTTCTTC. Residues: CASTLDGYNEQFF.